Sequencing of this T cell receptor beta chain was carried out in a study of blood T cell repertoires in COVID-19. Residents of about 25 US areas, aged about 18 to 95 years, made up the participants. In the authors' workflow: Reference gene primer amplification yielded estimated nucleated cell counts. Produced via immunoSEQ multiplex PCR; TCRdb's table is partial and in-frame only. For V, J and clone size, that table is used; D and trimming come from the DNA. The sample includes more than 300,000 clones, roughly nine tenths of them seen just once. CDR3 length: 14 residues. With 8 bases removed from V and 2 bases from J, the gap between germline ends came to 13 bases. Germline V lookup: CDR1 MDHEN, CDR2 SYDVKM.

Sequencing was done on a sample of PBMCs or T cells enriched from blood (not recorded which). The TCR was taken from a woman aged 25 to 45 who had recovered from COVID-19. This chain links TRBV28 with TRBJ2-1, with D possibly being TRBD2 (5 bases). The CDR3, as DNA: TGTGCCAGCGGGGAGACGGTGACCTACAATGAGCAGTTCTTC. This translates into CASGETVTYNEQFF.